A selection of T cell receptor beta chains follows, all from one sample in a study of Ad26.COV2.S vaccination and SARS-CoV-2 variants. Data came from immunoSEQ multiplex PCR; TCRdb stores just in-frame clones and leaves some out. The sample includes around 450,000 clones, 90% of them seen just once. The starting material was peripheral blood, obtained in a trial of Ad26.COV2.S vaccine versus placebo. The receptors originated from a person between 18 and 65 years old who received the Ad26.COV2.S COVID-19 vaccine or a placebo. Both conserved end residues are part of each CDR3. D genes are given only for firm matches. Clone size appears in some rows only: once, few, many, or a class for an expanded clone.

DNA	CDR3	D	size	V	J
TGTGCCAGTAGTATGGGACTGATGACCTACAATGAGCAGTTCTTC	CASSMGLMTYNEQFF	-	-	TRBV19	TRBJ2-1
TGTGCCAGCAGTCCCAGGGTCAATGAGCAGTTCTTC	CASSPRVNEQFF	-	-	TRBV12-3/TRBV12-4	TRBJ2-1
TGCAGCGTTGCCCGGGTCGGAGGGGGCACAGATACGCAGTATTTT	CSVARVGGGTDTQYF	-	-	TRBV29-1	TRBJ2-3
TGTGCCAGCAGTTTGGGGCTAGGCAGGGGTAATGGCTACACCTTC	CASSLGLGRGNGYTF	-	-	TRBV27	TRBJ1-2
TGTGCCAGCAGCTTAGTGGGAGGAACTACATACGAGCAGTACTTC	CASSLVGGTTYEQYF	-	-	TRBV11-2	TRBJ2-7
TGTGCCAGCAGCGTCCTAAGCGAAACCTACGAGCAGTACTTC	CASSVLSETYEQYF	-	-	TRBV9	TRBJ2-7
TGTGCCAGCAGCCGTGACGGGGCATCCTACGAGCAGTACTTC	CASSRDGASYEQYF	-	-	TRBV7-2	TRBJ2-7
TGTGCCAGCAGCTTAAATCCTCTCAATGAGCAGTTCTTC	CASSLNPLNEQFF	-	-	TRBV7-3	TRBJ2-1
TGTGCCAGCAGTTTATCGATCACTAGCGGGAGGGCCCAAGAGACCCAGTACTTC	CASSLSITSGRAQETQYF	TRBD2	-	TRBV27	TRBJ2-5
TGTGCCAGCAGCCGGGGGACTAGCGGGAGAGATACGCAGTATTTT	CASSRGTSGRDTQYF	TRBD2	-	TRBV11-2	TRBJ2-3
TGTGCCATCAGTGAGTCAACTTACGAGCAGTACTTC	CAISESTYEQYF	-	-	TRBV10-3	TRBJ2-7
TGTGCCAGCAGCGTGGGTAATTCAGATACGCAGTATTTT	CASSVGNSDTQYF	-	-	TRBV9	TRBJ2-3
TGTGCCAGCAGCCTAAATGGGAGGCTAGCGGGAGGACTCAGCGATGAGCAGTTCTTC	CASSLNGRLAGGLSDEQFF	TRBD2	-	TRBV7-6	TRBJ2-1
TGTGCCAGCAGCTTAGCGGTTGTTGGGGAAGAGCAGTACTTC	CASSLAVVGEEQYF	-	-	TRBV11-2	TRBJ2-7
TGCGCCAGCAGCTTGGGGACGGACGGACGCATAGATACGCAGTATTTT	CASSLGTDGRIDTQYF	-	once	TRBV5-1	TRBJ2-3
TGTGCCTGGAGTGTATTCCCGCCAAACCCCGCTTACGAGCAGTACTTC	CAWSVFPPNPAYEQYF	-	-	TRBV30	TRBJ2-7
TGTGCCAGCAGCTTCCCCGGGGCCCAAGAGACCCAGTACTTC	CASSFPGAQETQYF	-	-	TRBV7-9	TRBJ2-5
TGCAGCGTTGTTATGCTAGCGGGCCACGAGCAGTACTTC	CSVVMLAGHEQYF	TRBD2	-	TRBV29-1	TRBJ2-7
TGTGCCAGCAGAAACAGGGGCGCCGGGGAGCTGTTTTTT	CASRNRGAGELFF	TRBD1	-	TRBV6-5	TRBJ2-2
TGTGCCAGCAGTCATACCCCGGGTCGTGGCCAAGAGACCCAGTACTTC	CASSHTPGRGQETQYF	-	-	TRBV2	TRBJ2-5
TGTGCCAGCAGCAAAGCGGCCAGGGGTAATCAGCCCCAGCATTTT	CASSKAARGNQPQHF	-	-	TRBV21-1	TRBJ1-5
TGTGCCAGCAGCCCCCGAACTAACTATGGCTACACCTTC	CASSPRTNYGYTF	-	-	TRBV28	TRBJ1-2
TGTGCCAGCAGCTCCGACGTTGCAACTAATGAAAAACTGTTTTTT	CASSSDVATNEKLFF	-	once	TRBV6-6	TRBJ1-4
TGTGCCAGCAGTGACGGGACAGGGAACTACGAGCAGTACTTC	CASSDGTGNYEQYF	TRBD1	-	TRBV2	TRBJ2-7
TGTGCCAGCAGTGAACTTGCGGGCCCCTACGAGCAGTACTTC	CASSELAGPYEQYF	-	-	TRBV2	TRBJ2-7
TGTGCCAGCAGTGAAGTTGGATTCGCAGATACGCAGTATTTT	CASSEVGFADTQYF	-	-	TRBV6-1	TRBJ2-3
TGTGCCTGGAGTAGGCGGGGGGATACGCAGTATTTT	CAWSRRGDTQYF	TRBD2	-	TRBV30	TRBJ2-3
TGCAGTGCCCTGCGGCCCGGGGAGCTGTTTTTT	CSALRPGELFF	-	-	TRBV20-1	TRBJ2-2